This TCR beta chain was obtained from a study of T cell changes during pregnancy in multiple sclerosis (dated by TCRdb to the late 2010s). Background for the entire study: The study looked at changes in the T cell repertoire across pregnancy in women with multiple sclerosis.

Libraries came from the immunoSEQ multiplex PCR assay. Not all clones reach the TCRdb copy of this immuneACCESS table, which keeps in-frame sequences only. Checked studies attribute under half of the gap to unresolved V genes and leave the rest unexplained. This sample lists 45,000 to 50,000 clones; 94% were detected once. Roughly 5.5% of the sample is taken by the ten largest. This clone was seen a few times. The antigen it recognizes is unknown. Base quality data are lacking; no much larger clone is found one base away. Its CDR3 holds 15 amino acids, cysteine through phenylalanine. Just the 45-base CDR3 DNA is kept, in frame starting at base 1. The trim is 8 bases for V and 7 bases for J, with a gap of 21 bases between the germline ends. CDR1 and CDR2 are read off the germline V gene (reference sequence) as MNHEY and SMNVEV.

The chain couples TRBV27 to TRBJ2-1; matching of 6 bases hints at TRBD2 as the D gene. The material sequenced was CD8+ T cells from peripheral blood mononuclear cells, taken before pregnancy. This sequence originates from a female donor with multiple sclerosis, enrolled in a pregnancy study. Here is the DNA: TGTGCCAGCGCCTTGATAGGCGGGATAGGTAATGAGCAGTTCTTC. Its product reads: CASALIGGIGNEQFF.